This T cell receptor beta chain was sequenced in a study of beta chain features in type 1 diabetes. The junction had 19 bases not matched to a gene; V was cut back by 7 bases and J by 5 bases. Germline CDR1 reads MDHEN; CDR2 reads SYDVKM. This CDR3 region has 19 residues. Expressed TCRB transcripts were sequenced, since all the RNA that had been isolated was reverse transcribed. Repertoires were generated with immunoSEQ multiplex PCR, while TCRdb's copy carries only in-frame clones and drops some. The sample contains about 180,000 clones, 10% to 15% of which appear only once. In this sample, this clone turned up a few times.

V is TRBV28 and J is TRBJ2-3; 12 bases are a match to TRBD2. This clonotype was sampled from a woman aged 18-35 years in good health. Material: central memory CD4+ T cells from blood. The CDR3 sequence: CASITKSNLAGGPIDTQYF. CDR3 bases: TGTGCCAGCATAACCAAATCTAATCTAGCGGGAGGGCCGATAGATACGCAGTATTTT.